The 28 T cell receptor beta chains in this list originate from one sample, sequenced in a study of shared clonotypes between healthy human individuals. Clones were sequenced by immunoSEQ multiplex PCR, and TCRdb holds only the in-frame ones, with some missing. The sample lists over a million clones, around 78% occurring once. Sequenced sample: memory CD4+ T cells from PBMCs. Subset specified: CD45RA-negative fraction. The source is a man aged 18 to 35 in good health. Some clones in this sample may be carry-over from other donors' samples.

In this sample, this clone turned up a few times. This chain uses TRBV10-2 with TRBJ2-3; TRBD1 might be the D (6 bases). The CDR3 totals 13 residues. Trimming stripped 8 bases from V and 7 bases from J, with 16 bases between. Germline CDR1 is WSHSY and CDR2 is SAAADI. The CDR3, as DNA: TGCGCCAGCGGGGACACCCTTGAGAATACGCAGTATTTT. It translates to CASGDTLENTQYF.

The chain uses TRBV28 and TRBJ1-2, with a weak D call TRBD1 (6 bases). This CDR3 contains 16 residues. The V end was cut by 1 base, the J end by 8 bases, with 20 bases between. Per the germline V gene, CDR1 is MDHEN and CDR2 is SYDVKM. This CDR3 reads CASSLSRDTGLRGYTF. The CDR3 DNA is TGTGCCAGCAGTTTATCGAGGGACACAGGACTACGGGGCTACACCTTC.

V usage is TRBV11-2 and J usage is TRBJ2-2, with 8 bases aligning to TRBD2. The CDR3 spans 17 residues. The V segment lost 7 bases and the J segment 5 bases; nucleotides outside the gene matches: 15. Germline CDR1 is SGHAT and CDR2 is FQNNGV. CDR3 DNA: TGTGCCAGCACCCCCCTTCCAGCGGGAGTAATAACCGGGGAGCTGTTTTTT. Translation gives CASTPLPAGVITGELFF.

A word on this clone: This CDR3 is also generated by other DNA sequences in the sample. The chain combines TRBV5-1 with TRBJ2-3; D uncertain. The CDR3 runs 13 residues. V lost 0 bases, J lost 3 bases, and 5 bases lay in between. Germline CDR1 reads SGHRS; CDR2 reads YFSETQ. CDR3 residues: CASSLVGTDTQYF. Here the CDR3 DNA reads TGCGCCAGCAGCTTGGTGGGGACAGATACGCAGTATTTT.

V usage is TRBV5-1 and J usage is TRBJ1-5; 11 bases align to TRBD1. Germline CDR1 and CDR2: SGHRS and YFSETQ. This CDR3 comprises 16 residues. Unmatched junction bases numbered 4, after V lost 0 bases and J lost 5 bases. In DNA, the CDR3 is TGCGCCAGCAGCTTGGACGGACAGGGGGCGGATCAGCCCCAGCATTTT. Residues: CASSLDGQGADQPQHF.

The genes are TRBV7-3 and TRBJ1-1, with 7 bases fitting TRBD1. V gave up 5 bases and J gave up 0 bases; unmatched junction bases: 3. This CDR3 has 14 amino acids. In germline, CDR1 is SGHTA, CDR2 FQGTGA. CDR3 residues: CASSRDSMNTEAFF. The CDR3 nucleotides are TGTGCCAGCAGCCGGGACAGTATGAACACTGAAGCTTTCTTT.

The rearrangement joins TRBV5-5 to TRBJ2-7, with D perhaps TRBD1 (6 bases). This CDR3 comprises 14 residues. Per the germline V gene, CDR1 is SGHKS and CDR2 is YYEKEE (reference sequence). The germline V and J ends were trimmed by 3 bases and 0 bases, with 10 bases remaining between them. The CDR3 coding sequence is TGTGCCAGCAGCTCACAGGGTTTCTCCTACGAGCAGTACTTC. It is translated as CASSSQGFSYEQYF.

Worth noting for this clone: This CDR3 is also generated by other DNA sequences in the sample. J is TRBJ2-7 and V is TRBV7-9; D unresolved. Trimming left V 0 bases short and J 5 bases short, with 2 bases between. Germline assignment: CDR1 SEHNR and CDR2 FQNEAQ (reference sequence). The CDR3 contains 11 residues. The CDR3, as DNA: TGTGCCAGCAGCTTAGCTAACGAGCAGTACTTC. This gives the protein CASSLANEQYF. Looking up the rest from reference TRBV7-9 and TRBJ2-7 gives the full variable domain: DTGVSQNPRHKITKRGQNVTFRCDPISEHNRLYWYRQTLGQGPEFLTYFQNEAQLEKSRLLSDRFSAERPKGSFSTLEIQRTEQGDSAMYLCASSLANEQYFGPGTRLTVT.

The rearrangement joins TRBV30 to TRBJ2-5, with a weak D call TRBD2 (6 bases). V lost 5 bases and J 4 bases, leaving 11 bases between the germline ends. This CDR3 region has 12 residues. Germline V gives CDR1 GTSNPN, CDR2 SVGIG (reference sequence). The CDR3 DNA follows: TGTGCCTGGGGAGGGGAGTTAGAGACCCAGTACTTC. Translation gives CAWGGELETQYF.

CDR3 bases: TGCGCCAGCAGCTTGGACCCCCACAGCTCCTACAATGAGCAGTTCTTC. It translates to CASSLDPHSSYNEQFF. V usage is TRBV5-1 and J usage is TRBJ2-1; D gene uncertain. CDR1 is SGHRS and CDR2 is YFSETQ in the germline V gene. This CDR3 spans 16 amino acids. Trimming removed 0 bases from V and 0 bases from J, with 10 bases in between.

CDR3 DNA: TGTGCCAGCAGCTATATAGGACAGGGGGCAGGTGGGGCCAACGTCCTGACTTTC. Translated, it gives CASSYIGQGAGGANVLTF. V and J are TRBV7-3 and TRBJ2-6, with 11 bases lining up with TRBD1. The junction had 8 bases not matched to a gene; V was cut back by 4 bases and J by 3 bases. Germline V gene data show CDR1 as SGHTA and CDR2 as FQGTGA. CDR3 length: 18 residues.

The chain has TRBV2 and TRBJ1-5; 10 positions match TRBD1. The V segment lost 6 bases and the J segment 7 bases; nucleotides outside the gene matches: 9. This CDR3 contains 15 residues. Germline CDR1 and CDR2: SNHLY and FYNNEI. CDR3 loop: CASRREGQGTQPQHF. The CDR3 DNA reads as TGTGCCAGCAGGAGGGAGGGACAGGGGACCCAGCCCCAGCATTTT.

The CDR3 region is CASSSGLAGGRADTQYF. CDR3 coding DNA: TGTGCCAGCAGCTCTGGACTAGCGGGAGGTAGGGCAGATACGCAGTATTTT. The chain links TRBV5-4 to TRBJ2-3, with TRBD2 matching over 14 bases. The CDR3 is 17 residues long. The J segment lost 4 bases and the V segment lost 3 bases, leaving 7 bases of the junction unmatched. From germline, CDR1 is SGHNT and CDR2 YYREEE (reference sequence). The full variable domain, its missing parts supplied by reference TRBV5-4 and TRBJ2-3, is ETGVTQSPTHLIKTRGQQVTLRCSSQSGHNTVSWYQQALGQGPQFIFQYYREEENGRGNFPPRFSGLQFPNYSSELNVNALELDDSALYLCASSSGLAGGRADTQYFGPGTRLTVL.

This clone was seen a handful of times. The same CDR3 also results from other DNA sequences found in this sample. The chain couples TRBV9 to TRBJ2-3; either TRBD1 or TRBD2 may fit D (5 bases each). The CDR3 totals 16 residues. The germline V and J ends were trimmed by 0 bases and 3 bases, with 14 bases remaining between them. Germline CDR1 SGDLS, CDR2 YYNGEE. DNA for the CDR3: TGTGCCAGCAGCGTAGTTGGGAGTGGGGGTACAGATACGCAGTATTTT. It translates to CASSVVGSGGTDTQYF.

This clone appeared a few times. V gene TRBV18 combines with J gene TRBJ2-1; maybe TRBD2 (5 bases). Germline V gives CDR1 KGHSH, CDR2 LQKENI. CDR3 length equals 12 residues. Trimming took off 4 bases at V and 12 bases at J, with 13 bases between the two ends. The CDR3 here is CASSREAELQFF. As DNA, the CDR3 is TGTGCCAGCTCACGGGAAGCGGAGTTGCAGTTCTTC.

There are many counts of this clone. This rearrangement joins TRBV30 to TRBJ1-1; no clear D gene. Germline assignment: CDR1 GTSNPN and CDR2 SVGIG (reference sequence). V was cut by 1 base and J by 1 base, with 10 bases left in between. The CDR3 runs to 14 residues. This CDR3 is CAWSATVGNTEAFF. As DNA, the CDR3 is TGTGCCTGGAGTGCTACAGTCGGGAACACTGAAGCTTTCTTT. Based on the CDR3 plus reference TRBV30 and TRBJ1-1, the full variable domain is SQTIHQWPATLVQPVGSPLSLECTVEGTSNPNLYWYRQAAGRGLQLLFYSVGIGQISSEVPQNLSASRPQDRQFILSSKKLLLSDSGFYLCAWSATVGNTEAFFGQGTRLTVV.

CDR3 nucleotides: TGTGCCAGCAGCTTTGCAGGGAGGATCAACTATGGCTACACCTTC. The encoded protein is CASSFAGRINYGYTF. The chain is built from TRBV13 and TRBJ1-2, with D possibly TRBD1 on 5 matching bases. Deletions cut 3 bases from V and 2 bases from J, with 13 bases between. This CDR3 spans 15 amino acids. Germline loops: CDR1 PRHDT, CDR2 FYEKMQ (reference sequence).

This clone turned up a few times. At the DNA level, this CDR3 is encoded by other sequences in the same sample as well. The V and J genes are TRBV9 and TRBJ1-1, with unresolved D. This CDR3 spans 14 amino acids. V lost 0 bases to trimming and J lost 1 base, with 7 bases between them. Germline V CDR1 and CDR2: SGDLS, YYNGEE. The CDR3 loop is CASSVGGSNTEAFF. CDR3 sequence (DNA): TGTGCCAGCAGCGTAGGAGGGTCGAACACTGAAGCTTTCTTT.

The V gene is TRBV6-1, the J gene TRBJ1-1; a possible D gene is TRBD1 (6 bases). Germline V lookup: CDR1 MNHNS, CDR2 SASEGT. The CDR3 covers 14 residues. Trimming shortened V by 6 bases and J by 3 bases, and 14 bases separated the two germline ends. The CDR3 DNA reads as TGTGCCAGCAGGGTAGGGGGAGAGGACACTGAAGCTTTCTTT. It encodes CASRVGGEDTEAFF.

As concerns this clone: The same CDR3 arises from other DNA sequences in this sample as well. The CDR3 region has the DNA TGTGCCAGCAGTGAACAGCCCATGAACACTGAAGCTTTCTTT. This encodes CASSEQPMNTEAFF. The chain recombines TRBV6-1 with TRBJ1-1, with no clear D. The CDR3 is made up of 14 amino acids. Germline-derived CDR1 and CDR2 are MNHNS and SASEGT. Trimming pared 2 bases from V and 0 bases from J, leaving 7 bases between.

This chain joins TRBV7-8 and TRBJ1-3; D gene uncertain. V shed 1 base and J shed 3 bases, with 16 bases lying between them. The CDR3 has 17 amino acids. In germline, CDR1 is SGHVS, CDR2 FQNEAQ. As DNA, the CDR3 is TGTGCCAGCAGCTTAGAGTCCGTCCGGACGGATGGAAACACCATATATTTT. Protein product: CASSLESVRTDGNTIYF.

The chain combines TRBV6-5 with TRBJ2-7; D unresolved. CDR1 is MNHEY, CDR2 SVGAGI, per germline. V gave up 7 bases and J gave up 2 bases, with 9 bases separating them. The CDR3 covers 12 residues. This chain's CDR3 is CASMASTYEQYF. The CDR3 DNA is TGTGCCAGCATGGCAAGTACCTACGAGCAGTACTTC.

V gene TRBV7-3 combines with J gene TRBJ2-2; unclear D gene. V gave up 3 bases and J gave up 6 bases, with 11 bases separating them. Germline V gene sequence: CDR1 SGHTA, CDR2 FQGTGA. The CDR3 loop spans 14 amino acids. The chain's CDR3 is CASSFGSPSGELFF. CDR3 sequence (DNA): TGTGCCAGCAGCTTCGGCTCCCCTTCCGGGGAGCTGTTTTTT.

CDR3 sequence (DNA): TGTGCCAGCAGCCAGTTACAGGGAATTGCCTACAATGAGCAGTTCTTC. It translates to CASSQLQGIAYNEQFF. The chain combines TRBV14 with TRBJ2-1; maybe TRBD1 (6 bases). The CDR3 extends over 16 amino acids. V was shortened by 3 bases and J by 2 bases, with 14 bases between the two germline ends. Germline V gene lookup returns CDR1 SGHDN and CDR2 FVKESK.

This chain connects TRBV12-5 to TRBJ2-7; D not certain. CDR3 length: 13 residues. V was shortened by 7 bases and J by 3 bases, with 13 bases between the two germline ends. In germline, CDR1 is LGHNT, CDR2 FRNRAP. The CDR3 here is CASASLSSYEQYF. Written as DNA, the CDR3 is TGTGCTAGTGCCTCTCTCAGCAGCTACGAGCAGTACTTC.

CDR3 sequence: CSASRVETQYF. CDR3 DNA sequence: TGCAGTGCTAGTAGAGTGGAGACCCAGTACTTC. The chain recombines TRBV20-1 with TRBJ2-5; no definite D call. The CDR3 loop spans 11 amino acids. Looked up from germline, CDR1 is DFQATT and CDR2 is SNEGSKA (reference sequence). With 3 bases removed from V and 5 bases from J, the gap between germline ends came to 7 bases.

V usage is TRBV7-9 and J usage is TRBJ2-1, with TRBD1 matching 7 bases. Germline CDR1 is SEHNR and CDR2 is FQNEAQ (reference sequence). The CDR3 spans 13 residues. After removal of 3 bases from V and 11 bases from J, the junction contained 7 bases not matched to a gene. In DNA, the CDR3 is TGTGCCAGCAGCTTCGTCTCAGGGGGTCAGCAGTTCTTC. Translated: CASSFVSGGQQFF. Supplemented by reference TRBV7-9 and TRBJ2-1, the full variable domain reads DTGVSQNPRHKITKRGQNVTFRCDPISEHNRLYWYRQTLGQGPEFLTYFQNEAQLEKSRLLSDRFSAERPKGSFSTLEIQRTEQGDSAMYLCASSFVSGGQQFFGPGTRLTVL.

The chain recombines TRBV7-3 with TRBJ2-2; 11 nucleotides agree with TRBD2. Trimming removed 5 bases from V and 6 bases from J; junction bases left unmatched: 8. The CDR3 runs 16 residues. The germline V gene has CDR1 SGHTA and CDR2 FQGTGA. In DNA, the CDR3 is TGTGCCAGCAGCCCACCAGGACTAGCGGGCGCCGGGGAGCTGTTTTTT. As protein: CASSPPGLAGAGELFF.